The 24 T cell receptor beta chains presented below share a single source sample, sequenced in a study of T cells after yellow fever vaccination. A single record per CDR3 protein comes from TCRdb applying MiXCR to the 5' RACE reads. The sample consists of about 350,000 distinct CDR3 sequences, about 8.3% of them appearing once. This specimen consisted of PBMCs, obtained roughly 46 days after the first yellow fever vaccination. Source of these receptors: a man aged 18 to 30 who received the YFV17D yellow fever vaccine.

This clonotype was detected only a few times. The genes are TRBV5-5 and TRBJ2-5; weak D call: TRBD1 (5 bases). Trimming cost V 1 base and J 1 base, with 8 bases left between them. Germline values: CDR1 SGHKS, CDR2 YYEKEE (reference sequence). This CDR3 region has 14 residues. Here the CDR3 reads CASSLRQIQETQYF. DNA for the CDR3: TGTGCCAGCAGCTTGAGACAGATCCAAGAGACCCAGTACTTC.

This clonotype is a singleton in its sample. V usage is TRBV20-1 and J usage is TRBJ1-1; D might be TRBD1 (6 bases). The ends were cut back, 3 bases at V and 4 bases at J, with 12 bases in the middle. Germline CDR1 reads DFQATT; CDR2 reads SNEGSKA (reference sequence). This CDR3 spans 13 amino acids. CDR3 residues: CSASRDRTTEAFF. CDR3 bases: TGCAGTGCTAGCCGCGACAGGACCACTGAAGCTTTCTTT.

Only a few counts were recorded for this clonotype. The V gene is TRBV7-9, the J gene TRBJ2-6, with D possibly TRBD2 on 6 matching bases. The CDR3 runs 14 residues. The germline V and J ends were trimmed by 8 bases and 0 bases, with 8 bases remaining between them. The V gene's germline CDR1 is SEHNR and CDR2 FQNEAQ (reference sequence). The CDR3: CASGGNSGANVLTF. The CDR3 DNA is TGTGCCAGCGGAGGGAACTCTGGGGCCAACGTCCTGACTTTC.

The rearrangement joins TRBV20-1 to TRBJ2-3; unclear D gene. V was shortened by 5 bases and J by 5 bases, with 11 bases between the two germline ends. This CDR3 has 12 residues. The germline CDR1 and CDR2 sequences are DFQATT and SNEGSKA (reference sequence). In DNA, the CDR3 is TGCAGTGCTTCCCAGGCTCTAGATACGCAGTATTTT. Translation: CSASQALDTQYF.

This clonotype has only a few counts. The genes are TRBV15 and TRBJ2-5; 7 bases align to TRBD2. Germline loops: CDR1 LNHNV, CDR2 YYDKDF (reference sequence). The CDR3 runs 13 residues. Trimming cost V 1 base and J 4 bases; bases outside gene matches: 0. The DNA for the CDR3 is TGTGCCACCAGCAGAGGGGGGGGAGAGACCCAGTACTTC. Its translation is CATSRGGGETQYF.

The chain combines TRBV23-1 with TRBJ1-2; 7 nucleotides agree with TRBD1. TRBV23-1 is known as an ORF, though its function is uncertain. This CDR3 is built from 14 residues. Trimming at V came to 7 bases and at J to 7 bases, leaving 12 bases not matched to a gene. CDR3: CASNPGGGCGGYTF. CDR3 sequence (DNA): TGCGCCAGCAACCCAGGGGGGGGCTGCGGTGGCTACACCTTC.

The J gene is TRBJ2-3, the V gene TRBV7-2; D may be TRBD1 (5 bases). Trimming cost V 3 bases and J 1 base, with 8 bases left between them. CDR1 is SGHTA, CDR2 FQGNSA, per germline. The CDR3 totals 14 residues. CDR3 protein: CASSFEQGTDTQYF. The CDR3 nucleotides read TGTGCCAGCAGCTTTGAACAGGGCACAGATACGCAGTATTTT.

The genes are TRBV4-1 and TRBJ2-2, with 8 bases lining up with TRBD2. The CDR3 contains 19 residues. Germline trimming cut 4 bases from V and 1 base from J; bases unmatched to any gene: 14. From germline, CDR1 is MGHRA and CDR2 YSYEKL. The CDR3 DNA is TGCGCCAGCAGCCGCCGAGGTGAGGCGGGGGGAGAGAACACCGGGGAGCTGTTTTTT. Its protein product is CASSRRGEAGGENTGELFF.

This clonotype was detected only a few times. This rearrangement joins TRBV27 to TRBJ1-2; tentatively, D is TRBD1 (5 bases). The V gene's germline CDR1 is MNHEY and CDR2 SMNVEV (reference sequence). Trimming cost V 4 bases and J 4 bases, with 16 bases left between them. CDR3 length equals 15 residues. Here the CDR3 DNA reads TGTGCCAGCAGTTCGAATCCGGGACCGGTCTATGGCTACACCTTC. It yields the protein CASSSNPGPVYGYTF.

This clonotype was observed a few times. The chain carries TRBV4-3 and TRBJ1-2, with D perhaps TRBD1 (5 bases). The V and J ends lost 3 bases and 6 bases respectively, with 8 bases between them. Germline assignment: CDR1 LGHNA and CDR2 YSLEER. The CDR3 is made up of 12 amino acids. The CDR3 DNA reads as TGCGCCAGCAGCCACGCGGGGGATGGCTACACCTTC. This encodes CASSHAGDGYTF.

The chain carries TRBV7-8 and TRBJ2-1; TRBD2 agrees at 11 bases. CDR1 is SGHVS, CDR2 FQNEAQ, per germline. The CDR3 has 16 residues. The V gene end was trimmed by 5 bases and the J gene end by 6 bases; junction bases not matched to a gene: 9. For the CDR3, the DNA is TGTGCCAGCAGCCCCCCGACTAGCGGGGAGACCAATGAGCAGTTCTTC. This gives the protein CASSPPTSGETNEQFF. Drawing the rest from reference TRBV7-8 and TRBJ2-1, the complete variable domain is GAGVSQSPRYKVAKRGQDVALRCDPISGHVSLFWYQQALGQGPEFLTYFQNEAQLDKSGLPSDRFFAERPEGSVSTLKIQRTQQEDSAVYLCASSPPTSGETNEQFFGPGTRLTVL.

This sequence joins TRBV15 and TRBJ2-5, with TRBD2 as a possible D gene (6 bases). The V gene lost 4 bases and the J gene lost 6 bases, with 15 bases spanning the gap. This CDR3 is built from 14 residues. Germline values: CDR1 LNHNV, CDR2 YYDKDF (reference sequence). The DNA of the CDR3 is TGTGCCACCAGCACCAGGACCGGAGGGAAGACCCAGTACTTC. Encoded protein: CATSTRTGGKTQYF. The whole variable domain, remainder taken from reference TRBV15 and TRBJ2-5, is DAMVIQNPRYQVTQFGKPVTLSCSQTLNHNVMYWYQQKSSQAPKLLFHYYDKDFNNEADTPDNFQSRRPNTSFCFLDIRSPGLGDTAMYLCATSTRTGGKTQYFGPGTRLLVL.

This chain joins TRBV5-1 and TRBJ2-1; 11 positions agree with TRBD2. After removal of 7 bases from V and 0 bases from J, the junction contained 3 bases not matched to a gene. Germline values: CDR1 SGHRS, CDR2 YFSETQ. The CDR3 sequence is 15 residues long. The CDR3 nucleotides are TGCGCCAGCGGGACTAGCGGATCCTCCTACAATGAGCAGTTCTTC. It encodes CASGTSGSSYNEQFF.

This clonotype was seen more than once but under ten times. The genes are TRBV19 and TRBJ1-1; D gene unclear. Trimming left V 4 bases short and J 10 bases short, with 16 bases between. The CDR3 contains 13 residues. The germline V gene encodes CDR1 LNHDA and CDR2 SQIVND (reference sequence). As DNA, the CDR3 is TGTGCCAGTAGTAACCTCGAAGGGCCAAGAGCTTTCTTT. Translated, it gives CASSNLEGPRAFF.

This clonotype was seen a handful of times. J is TRBJ2-3 and V is TRBV19, with 7 bases lining up with TRBD1. Germline V CDR1 and CDR2: LNHDA, SQIVND (reference sequence). There are 15 residues in the CDR3. Trimming cost V 5 bases and J 1 base; bases outside gene matches: 6. The CDR3 here is CASSGTEKGTDTQYF. CDR3 nucleotides: TGTGCCAGTAGTGGGACAGAAAAGGGCACAGATACGCAGTATTTT.

The chain recombines TRBV7-9 with TRBJ2-1; 8 positions match TRBD2. Losses at the gene ends were 5 bases for V and 0 bases for J; bases not matched to a gene: 6. The CDR3 contains 16 residues. Germline CDR1 reads SEHNR; CDR2 reads FQNEAQ (reference sequence). For the CDR3, the DNA is TGTGCCAGCAGCGTAACGCGGGGGGCCTCCTACAATGAGCAGTTCTTC. The encoded protein is CASSVTRGASYNEQFF.

The rearrangement uses TRBV6-1 and TRBJ2-7; tentatively, D is TRBD1 (5 bases). Germline CDR1 is MNHNS and CDR2 is SASEGT. V lost 6 bases to trimming and J lost 2 bases, with 14 bases between them. The CDR3 runs 14 residues. This chain's CDR3 is CASSPRGFTYEQYV. The CDR3 DNA sequence: TGTGCCAGCAGCCCTAGGGGATTTACCTACGAGCAGTACGTC.

This clonotype was recorded many times. This chain connects TRBV7-2 to TRBJ2-5, with D possibly matching TRBD2 (6 bases). There are 16 residues in the CDR3. CDR1 SGHTA and CDR2 FQGNSA come from the germline V gene. The V gene lost 5 bases and the J gene lost 6 bases, with 22 bases spanning the gap. The CDR3 DNA reads as TGTGCCAGCAGCCCTAGGTCCTACGGGGAGGAGAAGACCCAGTACTTC. Its translation is CASSPRSYGEEKTQYF.

CDR3 loop: CASSPRTGYETQYF. CDR3 sequence (DNA): TGTGCCAGCAGTCCGCGGACAGGGTATGAGACCCAGTACTTC. The V call is TRBV6-1, the J call TRBJ2-5, with 8 bases that match TRBD1. The CDR3 is 14 amino acids. Germline V gives CDR1 MNHNS, CDR2 SASEGT. Trimming took 5 bases from V and 5 from J; bases not matched to a gene: 7.

J is TRBJ2-1 and V is TRBV20-1; the match to TRBD2 covers 16 bases. The CDR3 covers 16 residues. Germline V gene lookup returns CDR1 DFQATT and CDR2 SNEGSKA (reference sequence). V was clipped by 2 bases and J by 8 bases; unmatched bases: 6. CDR3 in amino acids: CSARRGLAGGVDEQFF. The CDR3 region has the DNA TGCAGTGCTAGAAGGGGACTAGCGGGGGGGGTCGATGAGCAGTTCTTC.

This clonotype is a singleton in its sample. The V call is TRBV16, the J call TRBJ2-7, with no clear D. The CDR3 loop spans 11 amino acids. V dropped 3 bases and J dropped 4 bases, with 4 bases sitting between them. The germline V gene has CDR1 KGHSY and CDR2 FQNENV. The CDR3: CASSHGYEQYV. In DNA, the CDR3 is TGTGCCAGCAGCCACGGGTACGAGCAGTACGTC.

This clonotype was recorded many times. The V call is TRBV27, the J call TRBJ2-3; a weak D match, TRBD2 (6 bases). With 8 bases removed from V and 5 bases from J, the gap between germline ends came to 17 bases. This CDR3 region has 14 residues. Germline V lookup: CDR1 MNHEY, CDR2 SMNVEV (reference sequence). CDR3 bases: TGTGCCAGCCGCACGGGACTTTTGATAGATACGCAGTATTTT. It yields the protein CASRTGLLIDTQYF.

The genes are TRBV7-9 and TRBJ2-7, with D possibly being TRBD2 (7 bases). CDR3 length equals 13 residues. Germline V lookup: CDR1 SEHNR, CDR2 FQNEAQ (reference sequence). The V end lost 5 bases, the J end lost 4 bases, and 12 bases lay between the germline ends. CDR3 residues: CASSPEGGYEQYF. Written as DNA, the CDR3 is TGTGCCAGCAGCCCCGAGGGGGGGTACGAGCAGTACTTC.

This chain connects TRBV4-3 to TRBJ1-1; TRBD1 is a possible D gene (6 bases). The length of the CDR3 is 15 residues. V lost 6 bases and J lost 4, with 18 bases in between. Germline CDR1 and CDR2: LGHNA and YSLEER. DNA of the CDR3: TGCGCCAGCAGTCCCGTTGGAGGGGGGAGCACTGAAGCTTTCTTT. The encoded protein is CASSPVGGGSTEAFF.